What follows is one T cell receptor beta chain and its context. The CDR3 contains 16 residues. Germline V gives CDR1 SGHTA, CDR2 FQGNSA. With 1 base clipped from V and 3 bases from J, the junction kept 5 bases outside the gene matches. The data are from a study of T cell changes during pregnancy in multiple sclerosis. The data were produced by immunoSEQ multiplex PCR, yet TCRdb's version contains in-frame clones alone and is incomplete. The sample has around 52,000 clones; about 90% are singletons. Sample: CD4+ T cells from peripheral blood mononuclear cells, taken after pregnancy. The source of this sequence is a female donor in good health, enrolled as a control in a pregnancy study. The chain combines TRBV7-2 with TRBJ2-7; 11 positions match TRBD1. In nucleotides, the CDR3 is TGTGCCAGCAGCTTAGTGTGGACAGGGGGCATCTACGAGCAGTACTTC. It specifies CASSLVWTGGIYEQYF.